This T cell receptor beta chain is from a study of cytomegalovirus exposure and HLA in healthy donors. It was with 60 Vbeta and 13 Jbeta primers that the PCR ran. How the authors handled the data: Among the unique TCR beta chains that a later analysis counted, about 81 million in all, roughly 10 million were shared. The assay was immunoSEQ multiplex PCR, and TCRdb's table has in-frame clones only and misses some. That table supplies the V and J calls and clone size; D and trimming were determined from the DNA. The sample holds 100,000 to 150,000 clones; roughly 85% are singletons and the top ten take around 3.5%. General study results and limits: Presence/absence analyses rested on an assumption that sequencing depth was roughly uniform across donors. An analysis that was carried out later associated 15,000 to 20,000 TCR beta sequences with HLA alleles at 0.05 false discovery rate.

In the case of this clone: As yet, its antigen is unknown.

Though probably carrying unrecorded immune exposures, donors were nominally healthy at sampling. The sequencing input was PBMCs. This TCR derives from a woman between 40 and 50 years old in good health and CMV-seropositive.

The CDR3 here is CASSVKSGTGYRNTEAFF. Here the CDR3 DNA reads TGTGCCAGTAGTGTTAAATCCGGGACAGGGTATCGTAACACTGAAGCTTTCTTT. The rearrangement links TRBV19 to TRBJ1-1; TRBD1 matches at 9 bases. Germline loops: CDR1 LNHDA, CDR2 SQIVND (reference sequence). This CDR3 has 18 amino acids. The trim removed 5 bases at V and 2 bases at J, leaving 15 bases unmatched.